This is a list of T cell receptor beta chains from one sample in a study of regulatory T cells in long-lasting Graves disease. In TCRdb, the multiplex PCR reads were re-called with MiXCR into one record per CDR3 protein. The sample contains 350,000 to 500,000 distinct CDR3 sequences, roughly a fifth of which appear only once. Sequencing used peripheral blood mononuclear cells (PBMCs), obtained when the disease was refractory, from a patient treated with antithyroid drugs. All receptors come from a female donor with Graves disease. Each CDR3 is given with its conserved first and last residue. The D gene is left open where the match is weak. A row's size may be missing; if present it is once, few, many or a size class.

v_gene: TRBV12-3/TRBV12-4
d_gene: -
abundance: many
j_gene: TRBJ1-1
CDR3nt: TGTGCCAGCATAGACAACTGGAGGGACACAGGAACTGAAGCTTTCTTT
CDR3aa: CASIDNWRDTGTEAFF

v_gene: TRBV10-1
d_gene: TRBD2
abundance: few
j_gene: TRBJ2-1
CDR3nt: TGCGCCAGCAGTATAACTCCGAGCGGGAGACTCTTTTACAATGAGCAGTTCTTC
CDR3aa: CASSITPSGRLFYNEQFF

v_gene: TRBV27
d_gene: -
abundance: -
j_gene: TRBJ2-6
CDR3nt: TGTGCCAGCAGTTTGAGAGCCATCCCATCTGGGGCCAACGTCCTGACTTTC
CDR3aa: CASSLRAIPSGANVLTF

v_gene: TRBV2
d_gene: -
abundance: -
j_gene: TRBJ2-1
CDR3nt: TGTGCCAGCAAGGAGCGTAACAATGAGCAGTTCTTC
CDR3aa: CASKERNNEQFF

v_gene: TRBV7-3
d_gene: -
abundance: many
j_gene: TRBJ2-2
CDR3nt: TGTGCCAGCAGCTTAAGATCAAAGGGGCCGAACACCGGGGAGCTGTTTTTT
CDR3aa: CASSLRSKGPNTGELFF

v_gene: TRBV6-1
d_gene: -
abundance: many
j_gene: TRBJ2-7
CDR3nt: TGTGCCAGCAGTGACCTGGACCGGGACTTC
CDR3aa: CASSDLDRDF

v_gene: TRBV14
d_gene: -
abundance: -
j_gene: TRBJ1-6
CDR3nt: TGTGCCAGCAGCCCAGCGACCAGTTCACCCCTCCACTTT
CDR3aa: CASSPATSSPLHF

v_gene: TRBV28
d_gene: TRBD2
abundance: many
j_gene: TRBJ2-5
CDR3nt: TGTGCCAGCAGTTTAGGGGCCCCCGGGGGGAAGACCCAGTACTTC
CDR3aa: CASSLGAPGGKTQYF

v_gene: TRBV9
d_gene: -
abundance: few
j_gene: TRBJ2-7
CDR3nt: TGTGCCAGCAGCGGGGGGGCTAGCGGACCCTACGAGCAGTACTTC
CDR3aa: CASSGGASGPYEQYF

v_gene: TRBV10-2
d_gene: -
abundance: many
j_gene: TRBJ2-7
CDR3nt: TGCGCCAGCAGTGAGTATGTCAGATCCTACGAGCAGTACTTC
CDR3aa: CASSEYVRSYEQYF

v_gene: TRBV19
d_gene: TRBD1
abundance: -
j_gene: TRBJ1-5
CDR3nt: TGTGCCAGTAGTATATGGACAGGGGGCGGCAATCAGCCCCAGCATTTT
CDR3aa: CASSIWTGGGNQPQHF

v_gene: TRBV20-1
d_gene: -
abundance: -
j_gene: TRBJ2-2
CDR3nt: TGCAGTGCTAGCGGCTACCCCGGGGAGCTGTTTTTT
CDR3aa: CSASGYPGELFF

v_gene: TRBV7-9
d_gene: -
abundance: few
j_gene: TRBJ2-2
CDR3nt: TGTGCCTATCCTCGGAACACCGGGGAGCTGTTTTTT
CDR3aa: CAYPRNTGELFF

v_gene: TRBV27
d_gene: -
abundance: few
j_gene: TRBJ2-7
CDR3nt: TGTGCCAGCAGCCCAACACGACAGGTCTCCTACGAGCAGTACTTC
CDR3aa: CASSPTRQVSYEQYF

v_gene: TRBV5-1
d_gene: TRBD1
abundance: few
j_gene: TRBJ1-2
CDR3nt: TGCGCCAGCAGCTTAGGGGACAGGGAAAACTATGGCTACACCTTC
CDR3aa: CASSLGDRENYGYTF

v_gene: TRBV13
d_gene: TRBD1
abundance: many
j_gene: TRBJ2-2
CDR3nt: TGTGCCAGCAGCCCCTCCGGACAGGGTTGGGAGGAGCTGTTTTTT
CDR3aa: CASSPSGQGWEELFF

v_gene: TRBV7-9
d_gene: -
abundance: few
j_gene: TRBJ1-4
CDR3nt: TGTGCCAGCAGCTTAGAGGGAAGTAATGAAAAACTGTTTTTT
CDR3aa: CASSLEGSNEKLFF

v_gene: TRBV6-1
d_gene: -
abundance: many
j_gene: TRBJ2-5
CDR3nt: TGTGCCAGCAGCCCGACGGGGGGGACAGGGACCCAGTACTTC
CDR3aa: CASSPTGGTGTQYF

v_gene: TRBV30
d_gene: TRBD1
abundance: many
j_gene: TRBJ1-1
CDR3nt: TGTGCCTGGAGTGAGGGACAGGGGCAGGTTGAAGCTTTCTTT
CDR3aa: CAWSEGQGQVEAFF

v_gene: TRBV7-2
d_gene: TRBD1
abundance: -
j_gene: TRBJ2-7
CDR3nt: TGTGCCAGCAGCTTCAGGGGGCGGAACTACGAGCAGTACTTC
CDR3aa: CASSFRGRNYEQYF

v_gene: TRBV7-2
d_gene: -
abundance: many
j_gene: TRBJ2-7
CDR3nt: TGTGCCAGCAGCGCCTTCGGGGGGCTGAACGAGCAGTACTTC
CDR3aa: CASSAFGGLNEQYF

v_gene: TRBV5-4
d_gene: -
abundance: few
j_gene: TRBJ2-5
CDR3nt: TGTGCCAGCAGCCCGGGGGCCATGGAAGAGACCCAGTACTTC
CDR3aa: CASSPGAMEETQYF

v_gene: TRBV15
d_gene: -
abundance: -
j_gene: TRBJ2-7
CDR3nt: TGTGCCACCAGCAGAGATCTACTGACCAGGGTCGAGCAGTACTTC
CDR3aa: CATSRDLLTRVEQYF

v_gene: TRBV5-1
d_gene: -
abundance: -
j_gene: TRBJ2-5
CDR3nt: TGCGCCAGCAGCCGAGCCGCACAGGGACAAGAGACCCAGTACTTC
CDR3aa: CASSRAAQGQETQYF

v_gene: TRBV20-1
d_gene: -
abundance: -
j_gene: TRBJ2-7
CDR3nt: TGCAGTGCTAGTCGGGCAGACTCCTACGAGCAGTACTTC
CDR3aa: CSASRADSYEQYF

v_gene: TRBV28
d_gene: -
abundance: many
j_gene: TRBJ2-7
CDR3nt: TGTGCCAGCAGTTTGGGTGTAGCTGCAAACTCCTACGAGCAGTACTTC
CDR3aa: CASSLGVAANSYEQYF

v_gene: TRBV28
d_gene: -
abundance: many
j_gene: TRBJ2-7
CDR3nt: TGTGCCAGCAGTACCCACTCCGTCGGTGGAGGCGAGCAGTACTTC
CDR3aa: CASSTHSVGGGEQYF

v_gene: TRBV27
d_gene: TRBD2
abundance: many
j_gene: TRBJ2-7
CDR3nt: TGTGCCAGCAGTCCCCAACTAGCGGTCCCCTACGAGCAGTACTTC
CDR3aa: CASSPQLAVPYEQYF

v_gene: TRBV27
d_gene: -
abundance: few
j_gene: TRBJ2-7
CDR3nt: TGTGCCAGCAGTTTATGGGGGACCCGGGTGGGTAACGACGAGCAGTACTTC
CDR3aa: CASSLWGTRVGNDEQYF

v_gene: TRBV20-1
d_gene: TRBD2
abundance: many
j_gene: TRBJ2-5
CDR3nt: TGCAGTGCTAGTTTATGGGGTTTCGCGGGAGGCCAAGAGACCCAGTACTTC
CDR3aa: CSASLWGFAGGQETQYF

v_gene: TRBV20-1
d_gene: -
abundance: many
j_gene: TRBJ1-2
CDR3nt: TGCAGTGCTACCGGGGCGAGGGGCTACACCTTC
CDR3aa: CSATGARGYTF

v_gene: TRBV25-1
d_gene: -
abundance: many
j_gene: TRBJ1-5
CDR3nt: TGTGCCAGCAGTGAATATTGCGATAGCAATCAGCCCCAGCATTTT
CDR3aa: CASSEYCDSNQPQHF

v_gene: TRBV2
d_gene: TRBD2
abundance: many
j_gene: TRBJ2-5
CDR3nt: TGTGCCAGCAGATACGGGAGGGGTGAGACCCAGTACTTC
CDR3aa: CASRYGRGETQYF

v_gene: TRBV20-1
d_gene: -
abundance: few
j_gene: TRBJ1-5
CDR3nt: TGCAGTGCTAGAGATGTAGGGCCGGGCAATCAGCCCCAGCATTTT
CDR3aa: CSARDVGPGNQPQHF

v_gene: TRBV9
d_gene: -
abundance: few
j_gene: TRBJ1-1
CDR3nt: TGTGCCAGCGCGAGGGGGACTGAAGCTTTCTTT
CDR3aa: CASARGTEAFF

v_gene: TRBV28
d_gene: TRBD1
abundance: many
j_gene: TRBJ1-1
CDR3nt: TGTGCCAGCAGTGTGACAGGGGGTCTAACTGAAGCTTTCTTT
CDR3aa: CASSVTGGLTEAFF

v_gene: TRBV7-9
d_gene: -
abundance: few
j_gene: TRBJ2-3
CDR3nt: TGTGCCAGCAGGCCGGACCGAGCGGCACCCGACACAGATACGCAGTATTTT
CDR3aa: CASRPDRAAPDTDTQYF

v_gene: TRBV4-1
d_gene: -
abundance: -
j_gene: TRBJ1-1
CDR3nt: TGCGCCAGCAGCCAAGGGCTCGGAACAGGGCGGAACACTGAAGCTTTCTTT
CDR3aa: CASSQGLGTGRNTEAFF

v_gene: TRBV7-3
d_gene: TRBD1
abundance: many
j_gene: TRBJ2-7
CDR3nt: TGTGCCAGCAGCCCGCGACAGGGTCACGAGCAGTACTTC
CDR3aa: CASSPRQGHEQYF

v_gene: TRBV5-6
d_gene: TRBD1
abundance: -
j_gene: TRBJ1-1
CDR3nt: TGTGCCAGCAGCGGAGCCTCCAGGGGGCTGAACACTGAAGCTTTCTTT
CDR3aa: CASSGASRGLNTEAFF

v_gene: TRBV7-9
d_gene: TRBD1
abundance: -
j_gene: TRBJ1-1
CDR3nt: TGTGCCAGCAGCATGAGAGAACAGGGGGAAGCTTTCTTT
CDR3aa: CASSMREQGEAFF

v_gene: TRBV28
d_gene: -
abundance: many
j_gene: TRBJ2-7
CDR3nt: TGTGCCAGCAGTTTAAGTACTTACGAGCAGTACTTC
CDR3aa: CASSLSTYEQYF

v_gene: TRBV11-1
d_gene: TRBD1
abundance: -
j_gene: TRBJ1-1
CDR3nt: TGTGCCAGCAGCATTGACAGGGGACTGAACACTGAAGCTTTCTTT
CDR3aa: CASSIDRGLNTEAFF

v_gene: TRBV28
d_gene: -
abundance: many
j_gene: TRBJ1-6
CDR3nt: TGTGCCAGCGACCGACAGAGGAGGCCACCCCTCCACTTT
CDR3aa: CASDRQRRPPLHF

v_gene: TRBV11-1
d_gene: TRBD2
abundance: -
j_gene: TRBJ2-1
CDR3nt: TGTGCCAGCAGCCGAGGGCTAGCGGGAGGGTTGCGCAATGAGCAGTTCTTC
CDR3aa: CASSRGLAGGLRNEQFF

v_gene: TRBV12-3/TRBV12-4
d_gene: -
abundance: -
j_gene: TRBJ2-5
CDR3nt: TGTGCCAGCAGCCTACTCGCTGGGCCGCCAAGAGGGGAGACCCAGTACTTC
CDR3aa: CASSLLAGPPRGETQYF

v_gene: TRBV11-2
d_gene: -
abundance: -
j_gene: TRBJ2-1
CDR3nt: TGTGCCAGCAGCTTAATCGGGGATGAGCAGTTCTTC
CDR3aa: CASSLIGDEQFF

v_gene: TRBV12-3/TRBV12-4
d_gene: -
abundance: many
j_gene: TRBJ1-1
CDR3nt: TGTGCCAGCAGTAAGATAGGGACTGAAGCTTTCTTT
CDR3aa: CASSKIGTEAFF

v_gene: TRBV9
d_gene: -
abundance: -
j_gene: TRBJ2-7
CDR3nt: TGTGCCAGCAGCGTAGCTCCGGGACTCAACTACGAGCAGTACTTC
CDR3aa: CASSVAPGLNYEQYF

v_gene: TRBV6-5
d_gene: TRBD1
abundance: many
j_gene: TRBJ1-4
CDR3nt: TGTGCCAGCAGTTACCCGGGACAGGGCGAAGAAAAACTGTTTTTT
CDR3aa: CASSYPGQGEEKLFF

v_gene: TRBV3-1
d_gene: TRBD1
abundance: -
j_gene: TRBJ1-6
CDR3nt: TGTGCCAGCAGCCCCGCGGGACAGGGGAGTTCACCCCTCCACTTT
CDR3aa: CASSPAGQGSSPLHF

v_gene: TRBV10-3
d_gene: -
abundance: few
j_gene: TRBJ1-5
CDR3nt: TGTGCCATCAGTGAGGAAAGGGTGAATCAGCCCCAGCATTTT
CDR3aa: CAISEERVNQPQHF

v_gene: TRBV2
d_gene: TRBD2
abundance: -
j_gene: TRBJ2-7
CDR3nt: TGTGCCAGCAGTAAAGCGGGAAGCTCCTACGAGCAGTACTTC
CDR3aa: CASSKAGSSYEQYF

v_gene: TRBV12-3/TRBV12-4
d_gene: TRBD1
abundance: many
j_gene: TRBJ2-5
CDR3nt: TGTGCCAGCAGTTTAGGACAGGGACACCAAGAGACCCAGTACTTC
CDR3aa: CASSLGQGHQETQYF

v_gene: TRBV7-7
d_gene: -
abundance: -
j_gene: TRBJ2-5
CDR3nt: TGTGCTAGCAGCTCCGGCAGGGGCGGGACCCAGTACTTC
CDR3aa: CASSSGRGGTQYF

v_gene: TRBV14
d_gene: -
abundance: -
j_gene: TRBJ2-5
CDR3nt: TGTGCCAGCAGCCAAGCTCAACCCGCGAGGGAGACCCAGTACTTC
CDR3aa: CASSQAQPARETQYF

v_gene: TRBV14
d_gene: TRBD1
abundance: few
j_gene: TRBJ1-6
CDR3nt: TGTGCCAGCAGCATGTGGACAGGGGGCTATTCACCCCTCCACTTT
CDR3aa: CASSMWTGGYSPLHF

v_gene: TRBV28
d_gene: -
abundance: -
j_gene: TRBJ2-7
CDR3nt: TGTGCCAGCAGTCTCAACAGGGTGGGCAGGAACGAGCAGTACTTC
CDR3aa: CASSLNRVGRNEQYF

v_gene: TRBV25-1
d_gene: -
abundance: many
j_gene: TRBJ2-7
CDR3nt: TGTGCCAGCAGTGGACCCCCCGGGTACGAGCAGTACTTC
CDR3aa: CASSGPPGYEQYF